Shown below are 20 T cell receptor beta chains from a single sample sequenced in a study of blood T cells in healthy people across ages. Primed by a sample-barcoded 5' primer and a J-beta primer mix, a second PCR proceeded for about 7 to 11 cycles. TCRdb analysed the 5' RACE reads with MiXCR anew, one entry per CDR3 protein. The sample records about 650,000 distinct CDR3 sequences, about 32% being singletons. Sequencing was performed on blood. Receptor source: a woman aged 80 or over in good health.

This clonotype was observed at least ten times. V usage is TRBV9 and J usage is TRBJ2-1; a possible D gene is TRBD2 (5 bases). Germline assignment: CDR1 SGDLS and CDR2 YYNGEE. Between the trimmed V and J ends, which lost 4 bases and 3 bases, there was a span of 8 bases. CDR3 length equals 13 residues. The CDR3 DNA reads TGTGCCAGCAGCCCCGGAGGCTACAATGAGCAGTTCTTC. It is translated as CASSPGGYNEQFF.

The V gene is TRBV19, the J gene TRBJ2-7; 10 bases map to TRBD1. Germline CDR1 reads LNHDA; CDR2 reads SQIVND (reference sequence). Trimming cost V 4 bases and J 4 bases; bases outside gene matches: 7. This CDR3 has 15 residues. As DNA, the CDR3 is TGTGCCAGTAGTAACATGGACAGGGGGAGTTACGAGCAGTACTTC. Protein sequence: CASSNMDRGSYEQYF.

This clonotype was counted ten times or more. The chain combines TRBV5-1 with TRBJ2-1; D tentatively reads TRBD1 or TRBD2 (5 bases each). The ends were cut back, 5 bases at V and 8 bases at J, with 17 bases in the middle. The CDR3 covers 14 residues. Per the germline V gene, CDR1 is SGHRS and CDR2 is YFSETQ. CDR3 DNA: TGCGCCAGCAGGATGGGACCTCTGGGCGATGAGCAGTTCTTC. Encoded protein: CASRMGPLGDEQFF.

About this clonotype: A much bigger clone sits one base away, suggesting this may be a read error. This sequence joins TRBV25-1 and TRBJ1-2; the match to TRBD1 covers 8 bases. The CDR3 is 14 residues long. Germline V gene data show CDR1 as MGHDK and CDR2 as SYGVNS. CDR3 DNA: TGTGCCGGCAGTGGGACAGGTCGGGGCTATGGCTACACCTTC. This encodes CAGSGTGRGYGYTF.

Ten or more counts support this clonotype. The CDR3: CSANLAGFSTDTQYF. In DNA form, the CDR3 reads TGCAGTGCTAACCTAGCGGGATTTAGCACAGATACGCAGTATTTT. The rearrangement links TRBV20-1 to TRBJ2-3; 9 bases are shared with TRBD2. J was trimmed by 0 bases and V by 4 bases; bases with no gene match: 5. CDR1 is DFQATT and CDR2 is SNEGSKA in the germline V gene (reference sequence). CDR3 length: 15 residues.

This clonotype was recorded many times. The J gene is TRBJ2-1, the V gene TRBV7-9; 10 bases line up with TRBD2. V gave up 1 base and J gave up 6 bases; unmatched junction bases: 18. Germline lookup yields CDR1 SEHNR and CDR2 FQNEAQ (reference sequence). This CDR3 has 20 residues. The DNA for the CDR3 is TGTGCCAGCAGCTTAGTGGTTTTAAAGGAGCGGGGGGGGTACGTCAATGAGCAGTTCTTC. This codes for CASSLVVLKERGGYVNEQFF. Combining the CDR3 with reference TRBV7-9 and TRBJ2-1 gives the whole variable domain DTGVSQNPRHKITKRGQNVTFRCDPISEHNRLYWYRQTLGQGPEFLTYFQNEAQLEKSRLLSDRFSAERPKGSFSTLEIQRTEQGDSAMYLCASSLVVLKERGGYVNEQFFGPGTRLTVL.

The chain is built from TRBV4-2 and TRBJ1-2, with a possible D match to TRBD1 (5 bases). The CDR3 contains 14 residues. Looked up from germline, CDR1 is LGHNA and CDR2 is YNFKEQ. Trimming took 1 base from V and 5 from J, leaving 11 bases between them. The CDR3 here is CASSQGLQGYGYTF. Here the CDR3 DNA reads TGTGCCAGCAGCCAAGGTCTTCAGGGTTATGGCTACACCTTC.

This clonotype was detected ten times or more. This chain joins TRBV19 and TRBJ2-1, with TRBD1 identical over 8 bases. The junction had 9 bases not matched to a gene; V was cut back by 7 bases and J by 1 base. CDR3 size: 16 residues. Germline CDR1 LNHDA, CDR2 SQIVND (reference sequence). The CDR3 DNA is TGTGCCAGTACAGGGGGCCCTTCGGGGTCCTACAATGAGCAGTTCTTC. Encoded protein: CASTGGPSGSYNEQFF.

This clonotype was recorded at least ten times. A much larger clone lies one base from this, so it may be a read error. The gene calls are TRBV20-1 and TRBJ2-5; tentatively, D is TRBD1 or TRBD2 (5 bases each). Germline V gives CDR1 DFQATT, CDR2 SNEGSKA (reference sequence). This CDR3 is 11 amino acids long. V lost 5 bases, J lost 11 bases, and 15 bases lay in between. CDR3 sequence: CSAGRGEGQYF. In DNA form, the CDR3 reads TGCAGTGCTGGTAGGGGCGAGGGGCAGTACTTC.

The chain links TRBV12-3 or TRBV12-4 to TRBJ2-3, with D tentatively TRBD1 or TRBD2 (5 bases each). V was pared by 10 bases and J by 5 bases, with 13 bases between. This CDR3 has 12 residues. CDR3 nucleotides: TGTGCCACCTCGAGGGGTAAAGATACGCAGTATTTT. Its protein is CATSRGKDTQYF.

A few counts support this clonotype. It may be a read error: a sequence one base away is much more abundant. The chain links TRBV20-1 to TRBJ2-5; the D gene could be TRBD1 or TRBD2 (5 bases each). The CDR3 consists of 11 residues. Per the germline V gene, CDR1 is DFQATT and CDR2 is SNEGSKA (reference sequence). Trimming shortened V by 5 bases and J by 11 bases, and 15 bases separated the two germline ends. The CDR3 DNA follows: TGCAGTGCTGGGGGTAAGAATGAGCAGTACTTC. Translated, it gives CSAGGKNEQYF.

This clonotype occurred many times. The chain is built from TRBV20-1 and TRBJ1-5; D call uncertain. Per germline, CDR1 DFQATT and CDR2 SNEGSKA (reference sequence). This CDR3 is 13 amino acids long. Trimming removed 1 base at V and 1 base at J, with 5 bases between. The CDR3, as DNA: TGCAGTGCTAGAGGCAGGAGCAATCAGCCCCAGCATTTT. Translated, it gives CSARGRSNQPQHF.

In regard to this clonotype: This may be a read error: a much more frequent sequence differs by one nucleotide. The rearrangement links TRBV10-3 to TRBJ2-5, with D possibly being TRBD1 (5 bases). TRBJ2-7 explains the end of the DNA better; the J call may be wrong. This CDR3 has 13 residues. CDR1 is ENHRY, CDR2 SYGVKD, per germline. CDR3 in DNA: TGTACCATCAGTGTGAAGGGGCTGGCCGAGCAGTACTTC. Translated, it gives CTISVKGLAEQYF.

The CDR3 spells CSANDRLYEQYF. The CDR3, as DNA: TGCAGTGCCAATGACAGACTCTACGAGCAGTACTTC. The J gene is TRBJ2-5, the V gene TRBV20-1; a possible D gene is TRBD1 (5 bases). The J call could be wrong; TRBJ2-7 is a better fit for the DNA end. Germline CDR1 and CDR2: DFQATT and SNEGSKA (reference sequence). The CDR3 has 12 amino acids.

Concerning this clonotype itself: A much larger clone is a single base away; this may be a read error. This sequence joins TRBV6-1 and TRBJ2-3, with TRBD1 identical over 7 bases. From germline, CDR1 is MNHNS and CDR2 SASEGT. CDR3 length: 12 residues. The CDR3 reads CASSAWTGTQYF. CDR3 in DNA: TGTGCCAGCAGTGCCTGGACAGGTACGCAGTATTTT.

Many counts were recorded for this clonotype. This sequence joins TRBV5-4 and TRBJ2-3; tentative D call: TRBD1 (5 bases). This CDR3 has 17 residues. The germline V and J ends were trimmed by 4 bases and 0 bases, with 18 bases remaining between them. Germline CDR1 SGHNT, CDR2 YYREEE (reference sequence). The CDR3 region is CASSRGGHRTSTDTQYF. The CDR3, as DNA: TGTGCCAGCAGCCGCGGCGGACATCGTACTAGCACAGATACGCAGTATTTT. The full variable domain, in which reference TRBV5-4 and TRBJ2-3 provide the parts outside the CDR3, is ETGVTQSPTHLIKTRGQQVTLRCSSQSGHNTVSWYQQALGQGPQFIFQYYREEENGRGNFPPRFSGLQFPNYSSELNVNALELDDSALYLCASSRGGHRTSTDTQYFGPGTRLTVL.

This clonotype was observed at least ten times. The CDR3 spells CATQEQEGTYNEQFF. The CDR3 coding sequence is TGTGCCACACAGGAACAGGAGGGAACATACAATGAGCAGTTCTTC. V usage is TRBV7-2 and J usage is TRBJ2-1; D is possibly TRBD2 (6 bases). Germline CDR1 SGHTA, CDR2 FQGNSA. Trimming pared 10 bases from V and 4 bases from J, leaving 20 bases between. This CDR3 region has 15 residues.

This chain uses TRBV9 with TRBJ1-1; D remains ambiguous. From germline, CDR1 is SGDLS and CDR2 YYNGEE. Deletions cut 3 bases from V and 4 bases from J, with 13 bases between. The CDR3 is 14 residues long. DNA for the CDR3: TGTGCCAGCAGCGCTGTGGGGTCTGGCACTGAAGCTTTCTTT. Translated, it gives CASSAVGSGTEAFF.

This chain connects TRBV5-1 to TRBJ2-7; 9 nucleotides agree with TRBD2. The V segment lost 3 bases and the J segment 0 bases; nucleotides outside the gene matches: 4. Germline values: CDR1 SGHRS, CDR2 YFSETQ. There are 15 residues in the CDR3. The DNA for the CDR3 is TGCGCCAGCAGCTCTAGCGGGATACTCTCCTACGAGCAGTACTTC. It codes for CASSSSGILSYEQYF.

This clonotype was recorded at least ten times. This chain joins TRBV7-2 and TRBJ2-3, with D hard to call. The CDR3 has 16 residues. Between the trimmed V and J ends, which lost 1 base and 0 bases, there was a span of 11 bases. Germline V gene lookup returns CDR1 SGHTA and CDR2 FQGNSA. The CDR3 loop is CASSLDLRSSTDTQYF. The DNA for the CDR3 is TGTGCCAGCAGCTTAGACCTGCGGTCCAGCACAGATACGCAGTATTTT.